Listed below are T cell receptor beta chains from one sample, sequenced in a study of cytomegalovirus exposure and HLA in healthy donors. Assay: immunoSEQ multiplex PCR; the TCRdb copy retains only in-frame clones and omits some. The repertoire holds 55,000 or so clones, with approximately 70% as singletons. Source material: PBMCs. These receptors originate from a man between 18 and 29 years old in good health and CMV-seronegative. Each CDR3 is given with its conserved first and last residue. The D gene is left open where the match is weak. Only part of the rows carry a size: once, few, many, or a class if the clone is expanded.

CDR3 length,J gene,V gene,D gene,clone size,CDR3 DNA,CDR3 protein
13,TRBJ2-7,TRBV2,TRBD2,NA,TGTGCCAGCAGTGGCGGGAGCTCCTACGAGCAGTACTTC,CASSGGSSYEQYF
14,TRBJ2-5,TRBV13,TRBD1,NA,TGTGCCAGCAGCTCACAGGGGGCCCTGGAGACCCAGTACTTC,CASSSQGALETQYF
13,TRBJ1-1,TRBV4-3,NA,NA,TGCGCCAGCAGCCAAGAACAGAACACTGAAGCTTTCTTT,CASSQEQNTEAFF
12,TRBJ1-1,TRBV30,NA,NA,TGTGCCTGGAGTGTACATCATCTTGAAGCTTTCTTT,CAWSVHHLEAFF
19,TRBJ2-1,TRBV6-1,TRBD2,NA,TGTGCCAGCAGTGAATTGAGACTAGCGGGAGAAGGACCCTACAATGAGCAGTTCTTC,CASSELRLAGEGPYNEQFF
15,TRBJ2-2,TRBV30,TRBD2,NA,TGTGCCTGGAGTTTCGGCGGGAGAGACACCGGGGAGCTGTTTTTT,CAWSFGGRDTGELFF
13,TRBJ1-1,TRBV13,NA,NA,TGTGCCAGCAGCTTAACAGTGAACACTGAAGCTTTCTTT,CASSLTVNTEAFF
17,TRBJ2-7,TRBV10-2,TRBD2,NA,TGCGCCAGCAGTGGGGGGGCCCTGCTAGCGGGAGTGGGTGAGCAGTACTTC,CASSGGALLAGVGEQYF
21,TRBJ1-6,TRBV7-3,TRBD1,NA,TGTGCCAGCAGCTTAGAGGGTCCCGGGACAGGGTCAAGCTCCTATAATTCACCCCTCCACTTT,CASSLEGPGTGSSSYNSPLHF
14,TRBJ2-1,TRBV2,TRBD1,NA,TGTGCCAGCTTCCCGGGACAGGTATACAATGAGCAGTTCTTC,CASFPGQVYNEQFF
13,TRBJ1-2,TRBV6-5,NA,few,TGTGCCAGCAGTTACAAGGCAGGGTATGGCTACACCTTC,CASSYKAGYGYTF
15,TRBJ2-1,TRBV11-2,TRBD1,NA,TGTGCCAGCAGCCTTAACAGGGGCTCCTACAATGAGCAGTTCTTC,CASSLNRGSYNEQFF
13,TRBJ2-5,TRBV9,TRBD1,NA,TGTGCCAGCAGCGTAGGAGGGGGCGAGACCCAGTACTTC,CASSVGGGETQYF
13,TRBJ1-2,TRBV5-1,NA,few,TGCGCCAGCAGCTTAGTTGGCGGTGATGGCTACACCTTC,CASSLVGGDGYTF
19,TRBJ1-3,TRBV2,NA,once,TGTGCCAGCAACACCGTCGGGGGAAAAGGGCTCCTCTCTGGAAACACCATATATTTT,CASNTVGGKGLLSGNTIYF
10,TRBJ1-6,TRBV21-1,NA,NA,TGTGCCAGCAGCAAGGAGCCCCTCCACTTT,CASSKEPLHF
15,TRBJ2-6,TRBV6-6,NA,NA,TGTGCCAGCAGTCGAGGGGGTCTTGGGGCCAACGTCCTGACTTTC,CASSRGGLGANVLTF
13,TRBJ1-1,TRBV29-1,TRBD1,NA,TGCAGCGGCAGCCAGGGGGACAACACTGAAGCTTTCTTT,CSGSQGDNTEAFF
15,TRBJ1-1,TRBV6-1,NA,NA,TGTGCCACCAGGAAAACCAGGACTGTGAACACTGAAGCTTTCTTT,CATRKTRTVNTEAFF
11,TRBJ2-1,TRBV29-1,NA,NA,TGCAGCGGTAGCGTAGACAATGAGCAGTTCTTC,CSGSVDNEQFF
13,TRBJ1-2,TRBV5-1,NA,NA,TGCGCCAGCAGCTCAGATACAGGGCGTGGCTACACCTTC,CASSSDTGRGYTF
15,TRBJ2-1,TRBV2,TRBD2,NA,TGTGCCAGCAGAGACGGGACTAGCGGCCTCAATGAGCAGTTCTTC,CASRDGTSGLNEQFF
17,TRBJ2-1,TRBV2,TRBD2,NA,TGTGCCAGCAGCTTACTAGCGGAGTGGGCCTCCTACAATGAGCAGTTCTTC,CASSLLAEWASYNEQFF
12,TRBJ2-7,TRBV5-1,NA,NA,TGCGCCAGCAGCTTGGCCGGGGGCGAGCAGTACTTC,CASSLAGGEQYF
16,TRBJ1-5,TRBV6-5,TRBD1,NA,TGTGCCAGCAGTTACTCGGGACAGGGGGCAGGGCAGCCCCAGCATTTT,CASSYSGQGAGQPQHF
14,TRBJ2-7,TRBV6-5,NA,NA,TGTGCCAGCAGTTACACGGGTTCCTCCTACGAGCAGTACTTC,CASSYTGSSYEQYF
14,TRBJ2-6,TRBV28,NA,few,TGTGCCAGCAGTTTACTAGCTGGGGCCAACGTCCTGACTTTC,CASSLLAGANVLTF
17,TRBJ2-2,TRBV29-1,TRBD2,NA,TGCAGCGCACAGGGACTAGCGGGATCTTCCGCTATCGGGGAGCTGTTTTTT,CSAQGLAGSSAIGELFF